The next 32 T cell receptor beta chains were all read from a single sample in a study of blood T cell repertoires in COVID-19. The data were produced by immunoSEQ multiplex PCR, yet TCRdb's version contains in-frame clones alone and is incomplete. The sample includes around 430,000 clones, about 91% of them seen just once. Sequences were obtained from peripheral blood. These receptors were taken from a woman in her forties or fifties with COVID-19, enrolled during active disease.

This clone has only a few counts. V gene TRBV23-1 combines with J gene TRBJ1-5; perhaps TRBD1 as D (5 bases). TRBV23-1 is marked as an open reading frame, function uncertain. The CDR3 runs to 14 residues. The V gene lost 4 bases and the J gene lost 8 bases, with 15 bases spanning the gap. In nucleotides, the CDR3 is TGCGCCAGCAGTCCTTCGGGCAGGGCCAAGCCCCAGCATTTT. This translates into CASSPSGRAKPQHF.

This chain connects TRBV11-2 to TRBJ2-1; TRBD1 is a possible D gene (5 bases). This CDR3 is 16 amino acids long. V dropped 1 base and J dropped 1 base, with 11 bases sitting between them. CDR1 is SGHAT and CDR2 is FQNNGV in the germline V gene. CDR3 amino acids: CASSLVGAPSYNEQFF. The CDR3 DNA reads TGTGCCAGCAGCTTAGTTGGGGCGCCTTCCTACAATGAGCAGTTCTTC.

The chain joins TRBV7-9 to TRBJ1-4; D ambiguous. This CDR3 is 14 amino acids long. The V and J ends lost 5 bases and 5 bases respectively, with 12 bases between them. Germline CDR1 is SEHNR and CDR2 is FQNEAQ (reference sequence). The CDR3 is CASSGGRRNEKLFF. CDR3 coding DNA: TGTGCCAGCAGCGGCGGACGGAGGAATGAAAAACTGTTTTTT.

V usage is TRBV11-2 and J usage is TRBJ2-5, with D possibly TRBD2 on 6 matching bases. The CDR3 has 16 residues. CDR1 and CDR2 (germline): SGHAT, FQNNGV. The V gene lost 1 base and the J gene lost 1 base, with 13 bases spanning the gap. Here the CDR3 reads CASSLVPGGPQETQYF. CDR3 coding DNA: TGTGCCAGCAGCTTAGTCCCCGGGGGACCCCAAGAGACCCAGTACTTC.

This rearrangement joins TRBV28 to TRBJ1-5, with a tentative D call TRBD1 (5 bases). Germline V CDR1 and CDR2: MDHEN, SYDVKM. The CDR3 runs to 17 residues. Trimming removed 3 bases from V and 7 bases from J, with 22 bases in between. For the CDR3, the DNA is TGTGCCAGCAGTTTCAGACAGACGGCCATCCCCAGACAGCCCCAGCATTTT. Translation: CASSFRQTAIPRQPQHF.

Only a few counts were recorded for this clone. V and J are TRBV5-8 and TRBJ1-5, with 7 bases lining up with TRBD1. From germline, CDR1 is SGHTS and CDR2 YDEGEE. V lost 0 bases, J lost 3 bases, and 6 bases stayed unmatched. The CDR3 has 16 amino acids. CDR3 bases: TGTGCCAGCAGCTTGGGACTGACAGGGTCCAATCAGCCCCAGCATTTT. Residues: CASSLGLTGSNQPQHF.

The chain links TRBV2 to TRBJ2-7; 11 nucleotides line up with TRBD1. Germline CDR1 and CDR2: SNHLY and FYNNEI. CDR3 size: 14 residues. Germline trimming cut 8 bases from V and 4 bases from J; bases unmatched to any gene: 7. CDR3 in DNA: TGTGCCAGCCAAAAGGGACAGGGGGTTTACGAGCAGTACTTC. Amino acid sequence: CASQKGQGVYEQYF.

The sample holds a few counts of this clone. The chain joins TRBV7-9 to TRBJ1-2, with 9 bases fitting TRBD1. The CDR3 has 16 amino acids. Trimming at V came to 5 bases and at J to 6 bases, leaving 13 bases not matched to a gene. Germline V lookup: CDR1 SEHNR, CDR2 FQNEAQ (reference sequence). In nucleotides, the CDR3 is TGTGCCAGCAGCGACGGACAGGGGTTGGGAGGGAATGGCTACACCTTC. This gives the protein CASSDGQGLGGNGYTF.

The chain has TRBV5-4 and TRBJ2-3, with D tentatively TRBD2 (6 bases). CDR1 SGHNT and CDR2 YYREEE come from the germline V gene (reference sequence). V dropped 4 bases and J dropped 6 bases, with 18 bases sitting between them. The CDR3 length is 15 residues. The CDR3 DNA sequence: TGTGCCAGCAGCCTCGGGCGGGGTTCCCTCGATACGCAGTATTTT. This gives the protein CASSLGRGSLDTQYF.

This clone was seen only a few times. The V gene is TRBV29-1, the J gene TRBJ1-1; no reliable D call. The CDR3 spans 12 residues. Per the germline V gene, CDR1 is SQVTM and CDR2 is ANQGSEA. The V gene lost 4 bases and the J gene lost 4 bases, with 10 bases spanning the gap. The CDR3 loop is CSVGHGGTEAFF. CDR3 nucleotide sequence: TGCAGCGTTGGGCACGGAGGCACTGAAGCTTTCTTT.

This clone has just a few counts. This chain uses TRBV5-6 with TRBJ2-1; 7 bases align to TRBD2. The CDR3 length is 15 residues. Germline trimming cut 2 bases from V and 7 bases from J; bases unmatched to any gene: 9. Germline CDR1 is SGHDT and CDR2 is YYEEEE. CDR3 in amino acids: CASSFGGGPTNEQFF. The CDR3 bases are TGTGCCAGCAGCTTTGGCGGGGGACCGACGAATGAGCAGTTCTTC.

The chain is built from TRBV3-1 (or the pseudogene TRBV3-2) and TRBJ2-3; D might be TRBD2 (5 bases). Trimming took 4 bases from V and 6 from J, leaving 11 bases between them. CDR1 and CDR2 (germline): LGHDT, YNNKEL (reference sequence). The CDR3 contains 13 residues. Here the CDR3 DNA reads TGTGCCAGCAGCCGGACTCTGCTGGATACGCAGTATTTT. As protein: CASSRTLLDTQYF.

The chain combines TRBV7-9 with TRBJ2-1, with unresolved D. Trimming took 0 bases from V and 6 from J, leaving 6 bases between them. The CDR3 runs to 13 residues. Germline assignment: CDR1 SEHNR and CDR2 FQNEAQ (reference sequence). The CDR3 spells CASSLAPSNEQFF. CDR3 sequence (DNA): TGTGCCAGCAGCTTAGCGCCGAGCAATGAGCAGTTCTTC.

In this sample, this clone turned up a few times. The gene calls are TRBV27 and TRBJ1-2, with D possibly matching TRBD1 (6 bases). With 3 bases removed from V and 6 bases from J, the gap between germline ends came to 11 bases. CDR3 length equals 13 residues. CDR1 is MNHEY and CDR2 is SMNVEV in the germline V gene (reference sequence). CDR3 amino acids: CASSLGTGNGYTF. The CDR3 DNA reads as TGTGCCAGCAGTTTGGGCACAGGGAATGGCTACACCTTC.

The chain carries TRBV6-5 and TRBJ1-3; D might be TRBD1 (6 bases). There are 15 residues in the CDR3. CDR1 and CDR2 from the germline V gene are MNHEY and SVGAGI. The CDR3 DNA follows: TGTGTCACTTCGGGACACCTAAGATCTGGAAACACCATATATTTT. This codes for CVTSGHLRSGNTIYF.

This rearrangement joins TRBV7-9 to TRBJ1-1; perhaps TRBD1 as D (6 bases). Trimming removed 1 base at V and 0 bases at J, with 12 bases between. The CDR3 extends over 16 amino acids. The germline gives CDR1 SEHNR, CDR2 FQNEAQ (reference sequence). CDR3 sequence reads: CASSLERGQLNTEAFF. The CDR3 bases are TGTGCCAGCAGCTTAGAGCGCGGACAGTTGAACACTGAAGCTTTCTTT.

Here the CDR3 reads CASSLVSGGPQETQYF. The CDR3 nucleotides are TGCGCCAGCAGCTTGGTTAGCGGGGGCCCCCAAGAGACCCAGTACTTC. The chain has TRBV5-1 and TRBJ2-5; TRBD2 matches 9 bases. The CDR3 has 16 amino acids. The V and J ends lost 0 bases and 1 base, in that order; junction bases with no gene match: 4. The germline V gene has CDR1 SGHRS and CDR2 YFSETQ.

CDR3 nucleotide sequence: TGTGCCACCAGCAGTTCTCCGGGACAGACGGAACAGCCCCAGCATTTT. Translating it yields CATSSSPGQTEQPQHF. The rearrangement links TRBV15 to TRBJ1-5; 7 positions match TRBD1. The junction had 12 bases not matched to a gene; V was cut back by 3 bases and J by 7 bases. Per germline, CDR1 LNHNV and CDR2 YYDKDF (reference sequence). CDR3 size: 16 residues. Together with reference TRBV15 and TRBJ1-5, the CDR3 gives the full variable domain: DAMVIQNPRYQVTQFGKPVTLSCSQTLNHNVMYWYQQKSSQAPKLLFHYYDKDFNNEADTPDNFQSRRPNTSFCFLDIRSPGLGDTAMYLCATSSSPGQTEQPQHFGDGTRLSIL.

This rearrangement joins TRBV18 to TRBJ1-4; no definite D call. Germline CDR1 and CDR2: KGHSH and LQKENI. V lost 0 bases, J lost 8 bases, and 10 bases lay in between. CDR3 length: 14 amino acids. This CDR3 is CASSPPTREEKLFF. The CDR3 DNA follows: TGTGCCAGCTCACCACCTACTAGGGAGGAAAAACTGTTTTTT.

The CDR3 DNA reads TGTGCCACTACGGAGGGACAGGGGGCGCAGTATGGCTACACCTTC. This gives the protein CATTEGQGAQYGYTF. This rearrangement joins TRBV6-5 to TRBJ1-2; 12 bases are a match to TRBD1. V was clipped by 10 bases and J by 5 bases; unmatched bases: 11. This CDR3 region has 15 residues. From germline, CDR1 is MNHEY and CDR2 SVGAGI.

The CDR3 sequence: CATKRFLGNYGYTF. For the CDR3, the DNA is TGTGCCACCAAGCGATTCCTCGGCAACTATGGCTACACCTTC. The chain couples TRBV19 to TRBJ1-2; D gene ambiguous. Trimming removed 10 bases from V and 2 bases from J, with 17 bases in between. The CDR3 contains 14 residues. CDR1 is LNHDA and CDR2 is SQIVND in the germline V gene (reference sequence). The full variable domain, rest sourced from reference TRBV19 and TRBJ1-2, is DGGITQSPKYLFRKEGQNVTLSCEQNLNHDAMYWYRQDPGQGLRLIYYSQIVNDFQKGDIAEGYSVSREKKESFPLTVTSAQKNPTAFYLCATKRFLGNYGYTFGSGTRLTVV.

The V call is TRBV11-2, the J call TRBJ2-2; 7 positions agree with TRBD1. There are 16 residues in the CDR3. V trimming: 9 bases; J trimming: 1 base; junction bases outside the gene matches: 11. Germline values: CDR1 SGHAT, CDR2 FQNNGV. As DNA, the CDR3 is TGTGCCAGTCGCTCCCTTGGGACAGTGAACACCGGGGAGCTGTTTTTT. Translating it yields CASRSLGTVNTGELFF.

The rearrangement joins TRBV12-5 to TRBJ2-7, with TRBD2 identical over 11 bases. The CDR3 length is 17 residues. The trim removed 3 bases at V and 0 bases at J, leaving 7 bases unmatched. From germline, CDR1 is LGHNT and CDR2 FRNRAP. The CDR3 nucleotides read TGTGCTAGTGGTTTAAACCTTAGCGGGGGGGTCTCCTACGAGCAGTACTTC. This sequence encodes CASGLNLSGGVSYEQYF.

V is TRBV30 and J is TRBJ1-5; 7 positions agree with TRBD1. The V segment lost 0 bases and the J segment 4 bases; nucleotides outside the gene matches: 3. This CDR3 is built from 14 residues. Per the germline V gene, CDR1 is GTSNPN and CDR2 is SVGIG (reference sequence). CDR3 amino acids: CAWSVGQKNQPQHF. CDR3 DNA: TGTGCCTGGAGTGTGGGACAGAAGAATCAGCCCCAGCATTTT. Complete variable domain (other parts from reference TRBV30 and TRBJ1-5): SQTIHQWPATLVQPVGSPLSLECTVEGTSNPNLYWYRQAAGRGLQLLFYSVGIGQISSEVPQNLSASRPQDRQFILSSKKLLLSDSGFYLCAWSVGQKNQPQHFGDGTRLSIL.

V is TRBV2 and J is TRBJ1-2, with 7 bases lining up with TRBD1. The CDR3 is 14 residues long. V was clipped by 10 bases and J by 3 bases; unmatched bases: 11. Germline V gene sequence: CDR1 SNHLY, CDR2 FYNNEI. The CDR3 coding sequence is TGTGCCACCTCCTCCCCGGGACAGTACTATGGCTACACCTTC. Translation gives CATSSPGQYYGYTF.

The chain joins TRBV18 to TRBJ2-6; D might be TRBD1 (5 bases). The CDR3 has 18 amino acids. The V and J ends lost 3 bases and 0 bases respectively, with 15 bases between them. Germline assignment: CDR1 KGHSH and CDR2 LQKENI. The CDR3 region has the DNA TGTGCCAGCTCACCCCTCCGACAAGGGGACTCTGGGGCCAACGTCCTGACTTTC. This sequence encodes CASSPLRQGDSGANVLTF.

The chain combines TRBV10-3 with TRBJ1-1, with TRBD1 matching 7 bases. The CDR3 loop spans 15 amino acids. Germline CDR1 ENHRY, CDR2 SYGVKD. The trim removed 10 bases at V and 4 bases at J, leaving 15 bases unmatched. CDR3 sequence (DNA): TGTGCCACCCTCCCAGCCGGGACAGCGAGCACTGAAGCTTTCTTT. As protein: CATLPAGTASTEAFF.

The V call is TRBV12-3 or TRBV12-4, the J call TRBJ2-1; D ambiguous. V lost 3 bases and J 9 bases, leaving 9 bases between the germline ends. The CDR3 runs to 12 residues. CDR3 nucleotides: TGTGCCAGCAGTTTGCTGCGGCCTGAGCAGTTCTTC. This gives the protein CASSLLRPEQFF.

The rearrangement joins TRBV5-5 to TRBJ2-3; D is possibly TRBD1 (5 bases). The CDR3 extends over 19 amino acids. Germline V gene lookup returns CDR1 SGHKS and CDR2 YYEKEE (reference sequence). V was pared by 4 bases and J by 0 bases, with 24 bases between. The CDR3 protein is CASSLRLAARQSSTDTQYF. Here the CDR3 DNA reads TGTGCCAGCAGCCTACGTCTGGCGGCGCGACAGAGCAGCACAGATACGCAGTATTTT.

The chain has TRBV6-1 and TRBJ1-6, with D possibly matching TRBD1 (5 bases). The V end was cut by 1 base, the J end by 7 bases, with 17 bases between. The germline V gene has CDR1 MNHNS and CDR2 SASEGT. This CDR3 spans 17 amino acids. CDR3 protein: CASSEEPDSSLNSPLHF. The CDR3 DNA sequence: TGTGCCAGCAGTGAAGAGCCTGACAGTTCATTAAATTCACCCCTCCACTTT.

The V call is TRBV7-9, the J call TRBJ2-1, with a tentative D call TRBD1 (5 bases). Germline-derived CDR1 and CDR2 are SEHNR and FQNEAQ (reference sequence). This CDR3 has 15 residues. With 1 base removed from V and 6 bases from J, the gap between germline ends came to 13 bases. Here the CDR3 reads CASSLDLAGANEQFF. CDR3 in DNA: TGTGCCAGCAGCTTAGACCTCGCTGGGGCCAATGAGCAGTTCTTC.

The chain links TRBV19 to TRBJ2-2, with no clear D. With 4 bases removed from V and 1 base from J, the gap between germline ends came to 10 bases. The V gene's germline CDR1 is LNHDA and CDR2 SQIVND (reference sequence). This CDR3 has 15 amino acids. The CDR3 protein is CASSNHYGNTGELFF. Here the CDR3 DNA reads TGTGCCAGTAGTAACCATTACGGGAACACCGGGGAGCTGTTTTTT.